The 20 T cell receptor beta chains in this list originate from one sample, sequenced in a study of blood T cells in healthy people across ages. The authors ran a second PCR of about 6 to 11 cycles using a sample-barcoded 5' primer and a J-beta primer mix. In TCRdb, the 5' RACE reads were re-called with MiXCR into one record per CDR3 protein. The sample yields approximately 1.5 million distinct CDR3 sequences, almost 35% seen once. Sequenced material: blood. All receptors come from a woman younger than 45 in good health.

The V gene is TRBV18, the J gene TRBJ1-1, with 9 bases aligning to TRBD1. The CDR3 sequence is 16 residues long. Germline CDR1 reads KGHSH; CDR2 reads LQKENI. Trimming cost V 0 bases and J 3 bases; bases outside gene matches: 5. The CDR3 DNA sequence: TGTGCCAGCTCACCACCGCAGGGACAGGGCTACACTGAAGCTTTCTTT. Protein: CASSPPQGQGYTEAFF. The full variable domain, completed using reference TRBV18 and TRBJ1-1, is NAGVMQNPRHLVRRRGQEARLRCSPMKGHSHVYWYRQLPEEGLKFMVYLQKENIIDESGMPKERFSAEFPKEGPSILRIQQVVRGDSAAYFCASSPPQGQGYTEAFFGQGTRLTVV.

This clonotype was observed a few times. The V call is TRBV5-1, the J call TRBJ1-6; no firm D call. The V end was cut by 2 bases, the J end by 6 bases, with 12 bases between. Germline CDR1 and CDR2: SGHRS and YFSETQ. This CDR3 spans 15 amino acids. Here the CDR3 reads CASSLDSPRNSPLHF. CDR3 bases: TGCGCCAGCAGCTTAGACTCTCCGCGTAATTCACCCCTCCACTTT.

Comments on this clonotype: Because the CDR3's place on the DNA is in doubt, the DNA is left out and the CDR3 is given as listed by TCRdb. The chain combines TRBV6-5 with TRBJ2-6. The CDR3 extends over 15 residues, inclusive of both ends. Germline V gene sequence: CDR1 MNHEY, CDR2 SVGAGI. The CDR3 here is CATSGVGWGANVPTF.

This clonotype was seen a handful of times. The chain carries TRBV15 and TRBJ2-3, with D perhaps being TRBD1 or TRBD2 (5 bases each). This CDR3 spans 15 amino acids. V was trimmed by 4 bases and J by 1 base, leaving 12 bases between them. The germline CDR1 and CDR2 sequences are LNHNV and YYDKDF (reference sequence). CDR3 region: CATSIRGVGTDTQYF. DNA for the CDR3: TGTGCCACCAGCATTAGGGGAGTTGGCACAGATACGCAGTATTTT.

The sample holds many counts of this clonotype. This chain links TRBV7-8 with TRBJ1-5, with 8 bases fitting TRBD1. Germline CDR1 is SGHVS and CDR2 is FQNEAQ. This CDR3 region has 16 residues. Germline trimming cut 0 bases from V and 7 bases from J; bases unmatched to any gene: 8. The CDR3 reads CASSLAGQGASQPQHF. The CDR3 nucleotides are TGTGCCAGCAGCTTAGCGGGGCAGGGGGCATCCCAGCCCCAGCATTTT. Together with reference TRBV7-8 and TRBJ1-5, the CDR3 gives the full variable domain: GAGVSQSPRYKVAKRGQDVALRCDPISGHVSLFWYQQALGQGPEFLTYFQNEAQLDKSGLPSDRFFAERPEGSVSTLKIQRTQQEDSAVYLCASSLAGQGASQPQHFGDGTRLSIL.

This clonotype has ten or more counts. The chain is built from TRBV20-1 and TRBJ2-4; D gene ambiguous. The V end was cut by 2 bases, the J end by 10 bases, with 15 bases between. Looked up from germline, CDR1 is DFQATT and CDR2 is SNEGSKA (reference sequence). The CDR3 contains 13 residues. CDR3: CSARHSGGPIQYF. The CDR3 DNA follows: TGCAGTGCTAGACATTCGGGTGGGCCTATTCAGTACTTC.

Points on this clonotype: At one boundary the junction diverges from the germline segment, which might be a read error. The chain recombines TRBV9 with TRBJ2-1; TRBD2 agrees at 7 bases. The CDR3 has 15 residues. Germline CDR1 SGDLS, CDR2 YYNGEE. In DNA, the CDR3 is TGTGTCAGCAGCGTATGGTCTGAACGGGGGGTCTCGCAGTTCTTC. It is translated as CVSSVWSERGVSQFF.

The chain carries TRBV30 and TRBJ1-4; D is uncertain. Germline-derived CDR1 and CDR2 are GTSNPN and SVGIG (reference sequence). The CDR3 extends over 11 amino acids. Trimming pared 0 bases from V and 8 bases from J, leaving 4 bases between. The CDR3 nucleotides read TGTGCCTGGAGTGTGCGAGAAAAACTGTTTTTT. It translates to CAWSVREKLFF.

The V and J genes are TRBV15 and TRBJ2-7; D is ambiguous. Trimming took 0 bases from V and 4 from J, leaving 13 bases between them. Germline V gives CDR1 LNHNV, CDR2 YYDKDF (reference sequence). This CDR3 spans 15 amino acids. CDR3 DNA sequence: TGTGCCACCAGCAGAGATCTGGGCAGATTATACGAGCAGTACTTC. The encoded protein is CATSRDLGRLYEQYF.

Regarding this clonotype: A much larger clone lies one base from this, so it may be a read error. The chain recombines TRBV10-3 with TRBJ2-3; 9 bases are shared with TRBD2. This CDR3 has 17 residues. The germline V gene encodes CDR1 ENHRY and CDR2 SYGVKD. The CDR3 reads CAIGESPSGIKTDTQYF. The CDR3, as DNA: TGTGCCATCGGTGAGTCGCCTAGCGGGATAAAGACAGATACGCAGTATTTT.

The chain joins TRBV5-1 to TRBJ2-1, with D hard to call. The V end was cut by 2 bases, the J end by 4 bases, with 13 bases between. The germline V gene has CDR1 SGHRS and CDR2 YFSETQ. The CDR3 runs to 15 residues. The CDR3 nucleotides read TGCGCCAGCAGCTTCGATGTTACCCTTTACAATGAGCAGTTCTTC. As protein: CASSFDVTLYNEQFF.

This clonotype showed up just once. CDR3 in DNA: TGTGCCAGCAACCAGGGCGCCTACGAGCAGTACTTC. Its protein product is CASNQGAYEQYF. The V gene is TRBV28, the J gene TRBJ2-7, with D perhaps matching TRBD1 (5 bases). V gave up 7 bases and J gave up 2 bases, with 9 bases separating them. The CDR3 has 12 amino acids. The germline gives CDR1 MDHEN, CDR2 SYDVKM.

The gene calls are TRBV24-1 and TRBJ2-3, with D possibly being TRBD1 (5 bases). Germline CDR1 KGHDR, CDR2 SFDVKD. V was shortened by 3 bases and J by 11 bases, with 11 bases between the two germline ends. This CDR3 region has 12 residues. The CDR3 protein is CATSDSREGQYF. The CDR3 DNA reads TGTGCCACCAGTGATAGCAGGGAAGGGCAGTATTTT.

The chain uses TRBV11-2 and TRBJ2-1; 15 bases fit TRBD2. The J segment lost 4 bases and the V segment lost 7 bases, leaving 11 bases of the junction unmatched. Germline values: CDR1 SGHAT, CDR2 FQNNGV. This CDR3 is built from 18 residues. The CDR3 region has the DNA TGTGCCAGCAAGGGGGACGGACTAGCGGGAGGGGAATACAATGAGCAGTTCTTC. Encoded protein: CASKGDGLAGGEYNEQFF. Filled out from reference TRBV11-2 and TRBJ2-1, the complete variable domain reads EAGVAQSPRYKIIEKRQSVAFWCNPISGHATLYWYQQILGQGPKLLIQFQNNGVVDDSQLPKDRFSAERLKGVDSTLKIQPAKLEDSAVYLCASKGDGLAGGEYNEQFFGPGTRLTVL.

Comments on this clonotype: Possible read error: a much larger clone is one base away. The V and J genes are TRBV7-2 and TRBJ2-7; D gene unclear. The CDR3 is made up of 11 amino acids. From germline, CDR1 is SGHTA and CDR2 FQGNSA. Trimming stripped 1 base from V and 12 bases from J, with 10 bases between. CDR3: CASSLEVQRYF. CDR3 coding DNA: TGTGCCAGCAGCTTAGAGGTCCAGCGGTACTTC.

The chain links TRBV2 to TRBJ1-1; D remains ambiguous. The germline gives CDR1 SNHLY, CDR2 FYNNEI. The CDR3 is 11 residues long. Trimming removed 7 bases from V and 8 bases from J, with 11 bases in between. The DNA of the CDR3 is TGTGCCAGCAAGGCCGTAGAAGAAGCTTTCTTT. It translates to CASKAVEEAFF. The variable domain in full, with the rest retrieved from reference TRBV2 and TRBJ1-1, is EPEVTQTPSHQVTQMGQEVILRCVPISNHLYFYWYRQILGQKVEFLVSFYNNEISEKSEIFDDQFSVERPDGSNFTLKIRSTKLEDSAMYFCASKAVEEAFFGQGTRLTVV.

V is TRBV29-1 and J is TRBJ2-5; possibly TRBD2 for D (6 bases). The J call may be incorrect, as the DNA end agrees better with TRBJ2-7. The CDR3 extends over 15 amino acids. From germline, CDR1 is SQVTM and CDR2 ANQGSEA. The CDR3 here is CSVEEGRSASYEQYF. The CDR3 DNA reads TGCAGCGTTGAGGAGGGGCGCTCGGCCTCCTACGAGCAGTACTTC.

The chain couples TRBV7-2 to TRBJ2-5; 16 nucleotides line up with TRBD2. Germline V gene lookup returns CDR1 SGHTA and CDR2 FQGNSA. This CDR3 is 18 amino acids long. J was trimmed by 0 bases and V by 4 bases; bases with no gene match: 5. CDR3 bases: TGTGCCAGCAGCTCGGGACTAGCGGGAGGGAAGTACCAAGAGACCCAGTACTTC. Encoded protein: CASSSGLAGGKYQETQYF.

J is TRBJ1-2 and V is TRBV20-1; D not resolved. Trimming left V 5 bases short and J 7 bases short, with 14 bases between. CDR1 DFQATT and CDR2 SNEGSKA come from the germline V gene (reference sequence). This CDR3 spans 12 amino acids. The DNA for the CDR3 is TGCAGTGCTCAGCCCGAGGTTATTGGCTACACCTTC. This encodes CSAQPEVIGYTF.

The chain carries TRBV5-1 and TRBJ2-1; TRBD1 aligns across 7 bases. The CDR3 sequence is 16 residues long. Germline V gene data show CDR1 as SGHRS and CDR2 as YFSETQ. Germline trimming cut 0 bases from V and 1 base from J; bases unmatched to any gene: 4. The CDR3 spells CASSLDRGLSYNEQFF. The CDR3 bases are TGCGCCAGCAGCTTGGACAGGGGTTTATCCTACAATGAGCAGTTCTTC.